This T cell receptor (beta chain) comes out of a study of blood T cells in healthy people across ages. General study findings and limits: Underestimates were what the diversity estimates from one million T cells were considered to be.

Combining a sample-barcoded 5' primer with a J-beta primer mix, a second PCR ran for roughly 6 to 11 cycles. TCRdb reprocessed the 5' RACE reads with MiXCR, giving one entry per CDR3 protein. This table holds about 1,400,000 distinct CDR3 sequences, around 59% found once. This clonotype was seen only once. The target antigen is unknown. The CDR3 length is 15 residues. The V end was cut by 4 bases, the J end by 5 bases, with 17 bases between. The germline V gene has CDR1 MGHRA and CDR2 YSYEKL. The V call is TRBV4-1, the J call TRBJ1-2; perhaps TRBD1 as D (5 bases). Sequenced sample: blood. The clonotype originates from a man aged 18 to 29 in good health. CDR3 DNA sequence: TGCGCCAGCAGCCCCAGGGATGGGGTGGGGTATGGCTACACCTTC. This translates into CASSPRDGVGYGYTF.